At least ten counts were recorded for the clone carrying this T cell receptor beta chain. Its antigen remains unidentified. This entry comes from a study of early T cells in non-severe SARS-CoV-2 infection. Overall study context: Investigators sequenced bulk RNA drawn from unsorted whole blood, and chains remained unpaired. Study-wide findings and caveats: VDJdb-based matching was biased toward anti-spike CD8 responses and missed private and CD4 specificities.

Unique molecular identifier tags were affixed to discrete cDNA molecules. TCRdb itself ran the 5' RACE reads through MiXCR, one entry per CDR3 protein. Found here are 95,000 to 110,000 distinct CDR3 sequences, roughly 10% of them singletons; the top ten hold about 7.6%. The source material was whole blood. This TCR was sampled from an adult who was a healthcare worker with PCR-confirmed SARS-CoV-2 infection or an uninfected control (not recorded which).

This chain's CDR3 is CASSLRDGGNQPQHF. The CDR3 coding sequence is TGTGCCAGCAGCCTCCGGGACGGAGGGAATCAGCCCCAGCATTTT. The genes are TRBV7-6 and TRBJ1-5; possible D gene TRBD1, 5 bases. This CDR3 has 15 residues. Looked up from germline, CDR1 is SGHVS and CDR2 is FNYEAQ. Trimming cost V 5 bases and J 4 bases, with 15 bases left between them.